This is a list of T cell receptor beta chains from one sample in a study of blood T cells in healthy people across ages. A single record per CDR3 protein comes from TCRdb applying MiXCR to the 5' RACE reads. The sample yields some 900,000 distinct CDR3 sequences, more than 25% seen once. The sample was blood. These receptors all stem from a woman of 80 years or more in good health. The CDR3 runs from the conserved cysteine through the conserved F or W. The D gene is left open where the match is weak. A row's size may be missing; if present it is once, few, many or a size class.

CDR3 protein	CDR3 DNA	clone size	V gene	J gene	D gene
CASRKRGQVTQYF	TGTGCCAGCAGGAAGAGGGGGCAGGTGACCCAGTACTTC	many	TRBV6-5	TRBJ2-5	TRBD1
CASSFRPGDTGELFF	TGTGCCAGCAGCTTCCGTCCAGGGGACACCGGGGAGCTGTTTTTT	NA	TRBV7-2	TRBJ2-2	NA
CASSSLGTGEAFF	TGTGCCAGCAGCTCCCTCGGGACAGGAGAAGCTTTCTTT	NA	TRBV7-2	TRBJ1-1	TRBD1
CASSPTPATWGNYGYTF	TGTGCCAGCAGCCCTACTCCTGCGACTTGGGGCAACTATGGCTACACCTTC	few	TRBV6-6	TRBJ1-2	NA
CASSLARETDTQYF	TGCGCCAGCAGCTTGGCCAGGGAAACAGATACGCAGTATTTT	NA	TRBV5-1	TRBJ2-3	NA
CASSPGGNSVGERFF	TGTGCCAGCAGTCCCGGCGGCAATAGCGTCGGGGAGCGGTTTTTT	few	TRBV27	TRBJ2-2	NA
CASSLEGGQEYF	TGTGCCAGCAGCTTAGAGGGAGGGCAAGAGTACTTC	few	TRBV7-2	TRBJ2-5	TRBD2
CASSYESSYNSPLHF	TGTGCCAGCAGTTACGAGAGCTCCTATAATTCACCCCTCCACTTT	many	TRBV6-5	TRBJ1-6	NA
CAGSRSGLAANTDTQYF	TGCGCCGGCAGCCGTTCCGGGCTAGCGGCTAACACAGATACGCAGTATTTT	few	TRBV4-1	TRBJ2-3	TRBD2
CASSATTVKTQYF	TGTGCCAGCAGCGCCACCACGGTGAAGACCCAGTACTTC	many	TRBV7-2	TRBJ2-5	NA
CASSPPGPTYEQYF	TGTGCCAGCTCACCACCGGGCCCAACCTACGAGCAGTACTTC	many	TRBV18	TRBJ2-7	NA
CASSLVASGGLKSYNEQFF	TGTGCCAGCAGCTTAGTCGCTAGCGGGGGGTTAAAATCCTACAATGAGCAGTTCTTC	many	TRBV7-6	TRBJ2-1	TRBD2
CSAIEPGLTKRRAFF	TGCAGTGCTATAGAACCGGGACTCACCAAAAGGAGAGCTTTCTTT	NA	TRBV20-1	TRBJ1-1	NA
CASSLDGTAYGYTF	TGTGCCAGCAGCTTAGACGGGACAGCTTATGGCTACACCTTC	many	TRBV7-9	TRBJ1-2	TRBD1
CSVEDSGKGTYEQYF	TGCAGCGTTGAAGATTCAGGGAAGGGAACCTACGAGCAGTACTTC	NA	TRBV29-1	TRBJ2-7	NA
CASSVRLAYEQYF	TGTGCCAGCAGTGTTCGGCTGGCCTACGAGCAGTACTTC	NA	TRBV6-1	TRBJ2-7	NA
CASSSHRGTNTGELFF	TGTGCCAGCAGTTCCCACAGGGGAACGAACACCGGGGAGCTGTTTTTT	many	TRBV12-3/TRBV12-4	TRBJ2-2	TRBD1
CASSLTGSGGYTF	TGTGCCAGCAGCTTAACTGGTTCCGGTGGCTACACCTTC	NA	TRBV7-3	TRBJ1-2	NA
CASSEERGGDNEQFF	TGTGCCAGCAGTGAAGAGCGGGGGGGAGACAATGAGCAGTTCTTC	NA	TRBV2	TRBJ2-1	TRBD2
CASSLGQESSYNEQFF	TGCGCCAGCAGCTTGGGGCAGGAGAGCTCCTACAATGAGCAGTTCTTC	many	TRBV5-1	TRBJ2-1	NA
CASRKTRQGAYEQYF	TGTGCCAGCAGGAAGACCCGACAGGGAGCCTACGAGCAGTACTTC	NA	TRBV2	TRBJ2-7	TRBD1
CASSLIQGQKKDKAGELFF	TGTGCCAGCAGCTTGATCCAGGGACAGAAAAAGGATAAGGCCGGGGAGCTGTTTTTT	few	TRBV5-5	TRBJ2-2	TRBD1
CASSLTGGQNQPQHF	TGCGCCAGCAGCTTGACGGGGGGGCAGAATCAGCCCCAGCATTTT	many	TRBV5-1	TRBJ1-5	NA
CAISESLGGRSHEQFF	TGTGCCATCAGTGAGTCTCTTGGCGGGAGGAGCCATGAGCAGTTCTTC	NA	TRBV10-3	TRBJ2-1	TRBD2
CASSSNGLAGTDTQYF	TGTGCCAGCAGTTCCAATGGACTAGCTGGCACAGATACGCAGTATTTT	many	TRBV6-2/TRBV6-3	TRBJ2-3	TRBD2
CASSGGQGLSEFYGYTF	TGCGCCAGCAGCGGGGGACAGGGCCTCTCCGAATTCTATGGCTACACCTTC	many	TRBV5-1	TRBJ1-2	TRBD1
CAGSPRRLTTEAFF	TGTGCCGGCAGCCCCAGGAGGTTAACCACTGAAGCTTTCTTT	few	TRBV7-2	TRBJ1-1	NA
CASTREAGSTDTQYF	TGTGCCAGCACCAGAGAGGCGGGAAGCACAGATACGCAGTATTTT	NA	TRBV9	TRBJ2-3	NA
CSVVLGSRPGNEQFF	TGCAGCGTTGTCCTTGGTTCTCGCCCCGGCAATGAGCAGTTCTTC	many	TRBV29-1	TRBJ2-1	NA
CASSLLTQLNTEAFF	TGCGCCAGCAGCTTACTAACACAGCTGAACACTGAAGCTTTCTTT	NA	TRBV5-1	TRBJ1-1	NA
CASKEQGGSGEQYF	TGTGCCAGCAAAGAACAGGGGGGCTCGGGGGAGCAGTACTTC	NA	TRBV2	TRBJ2-5	TRBD1
CASSYSRGMEGVDGQETQYF	TGTGCCAGCAGTTACTCGAGAGGCATGGAGGGGGTTGATGGACAAGAGACCCAGTACTTC	NA	TRBV6-5	TRBJ2-5	NA
CASSYSKGAEETQYF	TGTGCCAGCAGTTACTCGAAGGGGGCAGAAGAGACCCAGTACTTC	many	TRBV6-2/TRBV6-3	TRBJ2-5	TRBD1
CASSPTGTGEVEKLFF	TGTGCCAGCTCCCCAACCGGGACAGGCGAGGTCGAAAAACTGTTTTTT	NA	TRBV6-5	TRBJ1-4	TRBD1
CASSLSRDKAFF	TGTGCCAGCAGCCTTAGTAGGGACAAAGCTTTCTTT	few	TRBV3-1	TRBJ1-1	NA